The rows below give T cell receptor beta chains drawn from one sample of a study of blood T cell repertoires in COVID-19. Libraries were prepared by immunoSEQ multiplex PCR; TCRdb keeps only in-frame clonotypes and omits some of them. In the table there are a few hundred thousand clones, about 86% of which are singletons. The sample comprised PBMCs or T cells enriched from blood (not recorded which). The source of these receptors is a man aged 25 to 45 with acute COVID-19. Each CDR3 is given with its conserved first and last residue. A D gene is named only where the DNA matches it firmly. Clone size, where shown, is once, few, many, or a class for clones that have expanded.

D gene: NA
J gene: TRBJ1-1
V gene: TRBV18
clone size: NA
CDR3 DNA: TGTGCCAGCTCTTCGTCAGGCGCGAACACTGAAGCTTTCTTT
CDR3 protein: CASSSSGANTEAFF

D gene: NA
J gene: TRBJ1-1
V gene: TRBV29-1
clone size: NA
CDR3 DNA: TGCAGCGTTGTGCGTCTCGGTAGCACTGAAGCTTTCTTT
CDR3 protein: CSVVRLGSTEAFF

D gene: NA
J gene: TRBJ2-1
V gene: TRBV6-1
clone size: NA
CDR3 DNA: TGTGCCAGCAGTGAAGGTAGTAGCGGAAACAATGAGCAGTTCTTC
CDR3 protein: CASSEGSSGNNEQFF

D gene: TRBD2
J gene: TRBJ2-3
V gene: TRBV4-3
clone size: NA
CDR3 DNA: TGCGCCAGCAGCCTAGCGGGAGCGTCAGATACGCAGTATTTT
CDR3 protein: CASSLAGASDTQYF

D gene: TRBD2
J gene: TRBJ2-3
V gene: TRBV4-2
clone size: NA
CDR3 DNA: TGTGCCAGCAGCCACGGTGGCGGGGGGGGTTCAGATACGCAGTATTTT
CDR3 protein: CASSHGGGGGSDTQYF

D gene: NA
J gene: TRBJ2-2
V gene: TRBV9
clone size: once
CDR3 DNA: TGTGCCAGCAGCATCCGACTAGCGAACACCGGGGAGCTGTTTTTT
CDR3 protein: CASSIRLANTGELFF

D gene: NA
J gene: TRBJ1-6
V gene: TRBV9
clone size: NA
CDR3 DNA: TGTGCCAGCAGCGAAACAGCCTATAATTCACCCCTCCACTTT
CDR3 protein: CASSETAYNSPLHF

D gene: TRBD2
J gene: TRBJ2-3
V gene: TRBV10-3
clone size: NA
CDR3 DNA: TGTGCCATCAGTGCATCGGGGGGTAGTACAGATACGCAGTATTTT
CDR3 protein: CAISASGGSTDTQYF

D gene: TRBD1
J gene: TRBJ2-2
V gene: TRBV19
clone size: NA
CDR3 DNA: TGTGCCAGTAGGGTGAAGACAGGGGCGAACCTTAACACCGGGGAGCTGTTTTTT
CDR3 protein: CASRVKTGANLNTGELFF

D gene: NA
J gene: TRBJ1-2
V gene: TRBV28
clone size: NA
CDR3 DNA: TGTGCCATTTCAGGGCCCATGAACTATGGCTACACCTTC
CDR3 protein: CAISGPMNYGYTF

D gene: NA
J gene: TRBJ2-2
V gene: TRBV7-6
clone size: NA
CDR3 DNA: TGTGCCAGCAGCTTACCGGTTGTATCCACCGGGGAGCTGTTTTTT
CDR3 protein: CASSLPVVSTGELFF

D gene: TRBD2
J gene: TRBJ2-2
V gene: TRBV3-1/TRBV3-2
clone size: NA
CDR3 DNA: TGTGCCAGCAGCCATTTTAGCGGGGGGCTAAACACCGGGGAGCTGTTTTTT
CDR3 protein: CASSHFSGGLNTGELFF

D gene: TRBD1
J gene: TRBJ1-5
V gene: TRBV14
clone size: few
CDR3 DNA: TGTGCCAGCAGTCAGGGGGAACGTCAGCCCCAGCATTTT
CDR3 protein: CASSQGERQPQHF

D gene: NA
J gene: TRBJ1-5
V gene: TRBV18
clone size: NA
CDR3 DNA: TGTGCCAGCTCACCACCTGGCCCAAATCAGCCCCAGCATTTT
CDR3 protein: CASSPPGPNQPQHF

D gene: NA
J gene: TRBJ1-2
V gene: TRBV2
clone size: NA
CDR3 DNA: TGTGCCAGCAACGCGAATGGCTACACCTTC
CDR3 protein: CASNANGYTF

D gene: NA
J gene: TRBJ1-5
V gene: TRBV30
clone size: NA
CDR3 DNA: TGTGCCTGGAGTAACTACCCAGCGGACAATCAGCCCCAGCATTTT
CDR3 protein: CAWSNYPADNQPQHF

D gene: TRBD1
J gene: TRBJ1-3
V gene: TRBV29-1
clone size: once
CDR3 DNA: TGCAGCGTTGGGGACAGGGGGCGACTAGGAAACACCATATATTTT
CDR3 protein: CSVGDRGRLGNTIYF

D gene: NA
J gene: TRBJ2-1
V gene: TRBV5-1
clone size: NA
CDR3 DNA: TGTGCCACACAAACAACAGGCCCCTACAATGAGCAGTTCTTC
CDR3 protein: CATQTTGPYNEQFF

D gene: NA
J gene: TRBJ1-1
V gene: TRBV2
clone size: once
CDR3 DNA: TGTGCCAGCAGCCCCCCCCGGGACTTTAACACTGAAGCTTTCTTT
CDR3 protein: CASSPPRDFNTEAFF

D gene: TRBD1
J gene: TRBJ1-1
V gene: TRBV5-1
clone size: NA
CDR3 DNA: TGTGCCAGCAGCTTGGGACAGACCACTGAAGCTTTCTTT
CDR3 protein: CASSLGQTTEAFF

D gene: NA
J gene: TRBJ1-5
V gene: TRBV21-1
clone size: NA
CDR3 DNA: TGTGCCAGCAGCATCGGGACAGGGGTGAGGGTTATTAGCAATCAGCCCCAGCATTTT
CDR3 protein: CASSIGTGVRVISNQPQHF

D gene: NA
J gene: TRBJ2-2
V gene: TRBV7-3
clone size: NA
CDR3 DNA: TGTGCCAGCAGCTTACACGGGAGGAACACCGGGGAGCTGTTTTTT
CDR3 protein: CASSLHGRNTGELFF

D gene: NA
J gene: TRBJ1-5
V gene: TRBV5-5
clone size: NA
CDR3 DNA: TGTGCCAGCAGTCTCAGGGGTGCGGGCAATCAGCCCCAGCATTTT
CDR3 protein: CASSLRGAGNQPQHF

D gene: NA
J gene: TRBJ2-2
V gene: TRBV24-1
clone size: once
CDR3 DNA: TGTGCCACCAGCCAGTACACCGGGGAGCTGTTTTTT
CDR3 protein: CATSQYTGELFF

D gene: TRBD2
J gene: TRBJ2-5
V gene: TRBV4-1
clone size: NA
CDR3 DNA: TGCGCCAGCAGCCAGCGGCCCGAGGGGGCTAGCGGGATTCAAGAGACCCAGTACTTC
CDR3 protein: CASSQRPEGASGIQETQYF

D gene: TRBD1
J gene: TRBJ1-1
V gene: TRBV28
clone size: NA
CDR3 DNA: TGTGCCAGCAGCCTTACTGAAGGGACAGCGACAGCTTTCTTT
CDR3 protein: CASSLTEGTATAFF

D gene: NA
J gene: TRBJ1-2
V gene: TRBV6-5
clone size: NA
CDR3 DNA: TGTGCCAGCAAACAGCCCGGGGAGTACTATGGCTACACCTTC
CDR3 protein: CASKQPGEYYGYTF

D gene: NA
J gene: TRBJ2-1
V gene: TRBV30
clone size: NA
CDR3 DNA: TGTGCCTGGCACGGTCTCTCCTACAATGAGCAGTTCTTC
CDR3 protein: CAWHGLSYNEQFF

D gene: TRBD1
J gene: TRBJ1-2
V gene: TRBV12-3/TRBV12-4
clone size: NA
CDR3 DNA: TGTGCCAGCAGTACACAGGGGAACTATGGCTACACCTTC
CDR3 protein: CASSTQGNYGYTF

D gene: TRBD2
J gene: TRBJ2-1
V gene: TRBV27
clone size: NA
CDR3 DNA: TGTGCCAGCAGTTCACTCGGGACTAGCGTTGAGCAGTTCTTC
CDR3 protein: CASSSLGTSVEQFF

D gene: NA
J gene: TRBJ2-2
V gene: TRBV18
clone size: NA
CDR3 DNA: TGTGCCAGCTCCCGGACCGGGGAGCTGTTTTTT
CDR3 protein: CASSRTGELFF

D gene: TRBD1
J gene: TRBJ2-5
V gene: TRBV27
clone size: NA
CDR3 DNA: TGTGCCAGCAGCCACAGGGGTGGGGAGACCCAGTACTTC
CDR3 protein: CASSHRGGETQYF

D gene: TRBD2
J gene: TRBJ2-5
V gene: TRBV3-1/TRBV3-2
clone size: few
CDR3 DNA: TGTGCCAGCAGCCAAACGGGGGGGGAGACCCAGTACTTC
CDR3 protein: CASSQTGGETQYF

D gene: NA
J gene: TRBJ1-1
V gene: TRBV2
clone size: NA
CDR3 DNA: TGTGCCAGCAGTGCGTGGGCCCGAGAAGCTTTCTTT
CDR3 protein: CASSAWAREAFF

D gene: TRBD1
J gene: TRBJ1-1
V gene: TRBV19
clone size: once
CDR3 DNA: TGTGCCGTCCGGACAGGCCCGGTCACTGAAGCTTTCTTT
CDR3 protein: CAVRTGPVTEAFF

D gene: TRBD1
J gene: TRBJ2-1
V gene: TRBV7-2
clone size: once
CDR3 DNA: TGTGCCAGCAGCCTCGGACAGGGCGGGAACAATGAGCAGTTCTTC
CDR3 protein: CASSLGQGGNNEQFF

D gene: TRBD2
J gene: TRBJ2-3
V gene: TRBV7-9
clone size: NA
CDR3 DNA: TGTGCCAGCAGCTCGACTAGCGGGGGTACAGATACGCAGTATTTT
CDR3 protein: CASSSTSGGTDTQYF

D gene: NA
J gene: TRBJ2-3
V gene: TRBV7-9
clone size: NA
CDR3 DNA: TGTGCCAGCAGCTTGGGGGCTAGCACAGATACGCAGTATTTT
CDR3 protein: CASSLGASTDTQYF

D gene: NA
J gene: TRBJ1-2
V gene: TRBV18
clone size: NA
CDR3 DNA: TGTGCCAGCTCACCGCTACAGGGAGACGGCTACACCTTC
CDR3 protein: CASSPLQGDGYTF

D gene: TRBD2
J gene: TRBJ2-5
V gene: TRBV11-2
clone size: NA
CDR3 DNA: TGTGCCAGCAGCTTGCCCAGCGGGGCCCTAGGAGAGACCCAGTACTTC
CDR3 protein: CASSLPSGALGETQYF